This TCR beta chain was observed in a study of PD-1 blockade in classical Hodgkin lymphoma. At the level of the study: Patients in the cohort were put on intravenous nivolumab, 3 mg/kg every 2 weeks. General study findings and limits: Significantly greater TCR diversity emerged by C4D1 in CD4+ cells but not CD8+ cells. Why the repertoires differ is still unclear, perhaps disease activity or prior therapy.

Repertoires were generated with immunoSEQ multiplex PCR, while TCRdb's copy carries only in-frame clones and drops some. The sample has some 9,100 clones; around 80% are singletons. Time point indicated: cycle 4 day 1 (C4D1), after 6 weeks of nivolumab. Each patient's relapse followed autologous stem cell transplantation, and brentuximab vedotin exposure varied. Purification of CD4+ T cells from thawed PBMCs was performed via magnetic negative selection. Best responses fell into complete response, partial response or progressive disease. Per germline, CDR1 SGHAT and CDR2 FQNNGV. The CDR3 has 16 amino acids. Trimming cost V 1 base and J 5 bases, with 14 bases left between them. With regard to this clone: Antigen specificity is unknown.

This specimen consisted of CD4+ T cells from blood, obtained before the fourth cycle of nivolumab. The sequence came from a human donor with classical Hodgkin lymphoma. The chain carries TRBV11-2 and TRBJ1-4, with D uncertain. Here the CDR3 DNA reads TGTGCCAGCAGCTTAGGCCGCGGACGGAAGAATGAAAAACTGTTTTTT. Its translation is CASSLGRGRKNEKLFF.